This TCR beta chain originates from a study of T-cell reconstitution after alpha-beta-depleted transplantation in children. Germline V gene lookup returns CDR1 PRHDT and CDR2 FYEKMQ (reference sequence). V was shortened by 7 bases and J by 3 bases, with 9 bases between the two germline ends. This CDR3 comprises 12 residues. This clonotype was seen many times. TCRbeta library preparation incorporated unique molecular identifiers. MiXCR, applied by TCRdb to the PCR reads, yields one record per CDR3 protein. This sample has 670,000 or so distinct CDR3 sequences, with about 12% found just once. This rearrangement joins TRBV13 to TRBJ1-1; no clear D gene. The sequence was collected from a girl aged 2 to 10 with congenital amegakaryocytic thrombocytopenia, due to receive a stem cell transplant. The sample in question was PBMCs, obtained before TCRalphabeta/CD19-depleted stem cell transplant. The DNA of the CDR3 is TGTGCCAGCACCCCCGCTCACACTGAAGCTTTCTTT. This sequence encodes CASTPAHTEAFF.